This TCR beta chain was observed in a study of CD8+ T cells in alopecia areata (dated by TCRdb to between 2018 and 2020). In the study overall: Treated patients were enrolled in an open-label pilot trial of oral tofacitinib, 5 to 10 mg twice daily, for moderate-to-severe alopecia areata. Tofacitinib was given for 6 to 18 months, followed by 6 months of follow-up off drug to assess delayed response and recurrence. The SALT score, which quantifies the percentage of affected scalp surface area, was used to measure disease severity in treated patients. In both human patients and the C3H/HeJ mouse model, the study applied high-throughput TCRbeta sequencing to look at T cell clonal expansion in alopecia areata. In humans, TCRbeta sequencing was performed on scalp tissue and on sorted CD4+ and CD8+ peripheral blood T cells from healthy controls and from patients with patchy or totalis/universalis alopecia areata. Biopsies were taken from tofacitinib-treated patients at baseline and again at 4 and 24 weeks into treatment, and several of those patients also had a later scalp biopsy. Scalp clonality was compared across normal scalp (n=4), patchy alopecia areata scalp (n=8), and alopecia totalis/universalis scalp (n=8). RNA was extracted with the PAXgene miRNA kit for fixed scalp, the miRNeasy kit for PBMCs, and the RNeasy kit for mouse skin. TCRbeta CDR3 regions were amplified by immunoSEQ multiplex PCR using 35 Vbeta forward and 13 Jbeta reverse primers.

A few counts support this clone. What this receptor recognizes is not known. Per-base qualities were not stored, and no clone one base away is much larger. The same CDR3 can be traced to other DNA sequences in this sample. Library creation used the immunoSEQ multiplex PCR assay. For TCR sequencing, RNA was extracted from every sample and reverse transcribed into cDNA to serve as template. First-strand cDNA was synthesized using SuperScript III with a 2:1 mix of oligo-dT and random hexamers. A synthetic immune receptor repertoire was used to assess amplification bias, and residual bias was removed computationally. In the authors' own workflow: Raw reads were preprocessed to remove errors, and CDR3 was defined according to IMGT conventions as the region from the conserved cysteine to phenylalanine. Clonality was computed as 1 minus the Shannon entropy, with the entropy normalized by log2 of the number of productive unique TCRs. Whether each scalp clone was CD4 or CD8 was inferred by checking scalp TCRbeta sequences against the CD4 and CD8 repertoires from sorted blood. Entries here come from immuneACCESS through TCRdb and include only in-frame sequences with V and J called. Some clones fail to appear in such tables; in the studies checked, an unresolved V gene covers under half of the shortfall, and the cause of the remainder is unknown. That table furnishes V, J and clone size, whereas the DNA furnished D and trimming. The sample table holds about 190,000 clones, of which approximately 60% were seen once. Around 0.7% of the sample is taken by the ten largest.

Overall study results and their limits: Tofacitinib significantly decreased scalp clonality and the number of expanded CD8+ clones among the top 100 scalp clones. Higher clonality and more expanded CD8+ clones were observed in lesional scalp than in normal scalp, particularly in alopecia totalis/universalis, a finding suggestive of antigenic drive. The treated cohort was small, with a single nonresponder, so links between baseline CD8+ expansion and response need larger studies. Many expanded lesional clones were found to persist in scalp and blood during tofacitinib treatment, and relapse after treatment cessation may be partly explained by this persistence. Unlike mouse skin, where gammadelta T cells dominate, normal human skin contains resident alphabeta T cells that get sequenced too, which complicates analysis of the scalp TCR repertoire. Shared TCR sequences between patients were less evident than in mice, which may be partly attributable to HLA diversity in the patient population.

Interpreted using the paper, the time point label stands for: more than 3 weeks on oral tofacitinib. The label giving this sample's treatment or condition can be read as: oral pan-JAK inhibitor, 5-10 mg twice daily. Peripheral blood and lesional scalp punch biopsies were obtained from patients with alopecia areata. PBMCs were isolated by density centrifugation and stained for CD3, CD4 and CD8, after which CD4+ and CD8+ T cells were sorted on a FACSAria. Sequenced here: CD4+ T cells sorted from blood, sampled at week 4, from a patient treated with tofacitinib. The sequence was obtained from a human donor with alopecia areata.

The CDR3 in this case is CSVRDGTYEQYF. The DNA is TGCAGCGTCCGGGACGGAACCTACGAGCAGTACTTC. The sequence links TRBV29-1 to TRBJ2-7; the D element might be TRBD1 or TRBD2, as each aligns at 5 bases. Looking up the germline V gene yields CDR1 SQVTM and CDR2 ANQGSEA. V is reduced by 6 bases and J by 2 bases, leaving a spacing of 11 bases between them. The CDR3 sequence holds 12 residues, the cysteine and phenylalanine included. Only CDR3 DNA remains: 36 bases, in frame from the first base.